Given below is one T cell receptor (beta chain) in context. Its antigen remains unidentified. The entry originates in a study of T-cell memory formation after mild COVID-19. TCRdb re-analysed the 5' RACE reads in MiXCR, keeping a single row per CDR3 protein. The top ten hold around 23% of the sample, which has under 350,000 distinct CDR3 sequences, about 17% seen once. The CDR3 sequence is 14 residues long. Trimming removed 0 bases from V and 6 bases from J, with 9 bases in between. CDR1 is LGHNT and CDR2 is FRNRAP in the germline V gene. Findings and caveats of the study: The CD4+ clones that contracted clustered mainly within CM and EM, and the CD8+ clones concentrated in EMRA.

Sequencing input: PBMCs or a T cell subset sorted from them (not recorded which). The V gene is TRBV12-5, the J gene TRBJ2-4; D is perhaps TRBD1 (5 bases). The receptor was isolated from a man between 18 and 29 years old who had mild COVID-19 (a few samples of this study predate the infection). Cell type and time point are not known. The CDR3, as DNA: TGTGCTAGTGGTTTGGTACCACAGGCAAACATTCAGTACTTC. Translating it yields CASGLVPQANIQYF.